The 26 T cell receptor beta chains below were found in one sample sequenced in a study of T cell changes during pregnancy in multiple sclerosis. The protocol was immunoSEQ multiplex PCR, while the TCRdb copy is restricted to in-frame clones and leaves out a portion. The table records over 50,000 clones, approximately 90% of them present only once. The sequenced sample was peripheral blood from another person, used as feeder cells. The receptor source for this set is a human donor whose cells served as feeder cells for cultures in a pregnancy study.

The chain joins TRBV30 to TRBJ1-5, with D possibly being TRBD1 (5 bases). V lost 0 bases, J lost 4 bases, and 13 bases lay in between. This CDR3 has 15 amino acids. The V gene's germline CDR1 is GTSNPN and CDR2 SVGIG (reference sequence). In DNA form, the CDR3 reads TGTGCCTGGAGTGTCCTCGGGGGTCGGAATCAGCCCCAGCATTTT. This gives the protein CAWSVLGGRNQPQHF.

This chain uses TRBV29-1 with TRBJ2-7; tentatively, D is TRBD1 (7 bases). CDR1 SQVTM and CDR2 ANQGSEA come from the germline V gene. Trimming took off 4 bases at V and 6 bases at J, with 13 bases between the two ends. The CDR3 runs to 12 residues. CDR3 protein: CSVVLQGGEQYF. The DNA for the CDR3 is TGCAGCGTTGTCCTTCAGGGGGGCGAGCAGTACTTC.

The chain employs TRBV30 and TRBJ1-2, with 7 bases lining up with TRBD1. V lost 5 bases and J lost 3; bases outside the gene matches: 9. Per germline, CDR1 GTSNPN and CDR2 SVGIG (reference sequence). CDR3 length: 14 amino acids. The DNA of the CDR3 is TGTGCCTGGGAGGGGGCGGCAGGTTACTATGGCTACACCTTC. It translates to CAWEGAAGYYGYTF.

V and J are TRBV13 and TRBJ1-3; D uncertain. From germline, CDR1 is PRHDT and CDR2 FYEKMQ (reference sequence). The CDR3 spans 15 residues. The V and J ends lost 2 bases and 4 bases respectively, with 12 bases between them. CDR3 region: CASSLSGRRGNTIYF. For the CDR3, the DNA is TGTGCCAGCAGCTTAAGCGGGAGAAGAGGAAACACCATATATTTT.

In DNA, the CDR3 is TGCAGCGTTGAAGAGGAGGGGGCGGGGAACTATGGCTACACCTTC. This sequence encodes CSVEEEGAGNYGYTF. The J gene is TRBJ1-2, the V gene TRBV29-1, with 7 nucleotides matching TRBD1. V was clipped by 0 bases and J by 2 bases; unmatched bases: 6. The CDR3 has 15 residues. CDR1 SQVTM and CDR2 ANQGSEA come from the germline V gene.

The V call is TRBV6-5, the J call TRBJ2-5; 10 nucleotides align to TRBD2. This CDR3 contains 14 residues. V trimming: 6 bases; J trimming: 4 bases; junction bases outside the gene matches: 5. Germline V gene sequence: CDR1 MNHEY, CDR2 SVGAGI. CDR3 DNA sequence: TGTGCCAGCAGGCGACTAGCGGGTTCAGAGACCCAGTACTTC. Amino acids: CASRRLAGSETQYF.

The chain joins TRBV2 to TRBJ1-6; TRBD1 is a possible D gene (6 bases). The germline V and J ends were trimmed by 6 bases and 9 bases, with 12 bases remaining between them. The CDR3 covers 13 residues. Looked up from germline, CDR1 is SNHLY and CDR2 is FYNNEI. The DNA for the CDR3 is TGTGCCAGCAGGCTGACAGGAGCTTCACCCCTCCACTTT. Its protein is CASRLTGASPLHF.

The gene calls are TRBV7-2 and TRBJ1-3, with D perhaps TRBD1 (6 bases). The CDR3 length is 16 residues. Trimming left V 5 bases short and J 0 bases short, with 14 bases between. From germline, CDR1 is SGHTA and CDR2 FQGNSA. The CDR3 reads CASSPADSRSGNTIYF. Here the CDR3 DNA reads TGTGCCAGCAGCCCTGCGGACAGCCGCTCTGGAAACACCATATATTTT.

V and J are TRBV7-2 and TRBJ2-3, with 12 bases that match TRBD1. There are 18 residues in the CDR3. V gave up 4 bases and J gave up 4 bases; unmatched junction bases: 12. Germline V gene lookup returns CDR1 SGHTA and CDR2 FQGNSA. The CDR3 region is CASSSVPGQGAQADTQYF. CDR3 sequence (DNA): TGTGCCAGCAGCTCAGTCCCGGGACAGGGGGCGCAAGCAGATACGCAGTATTTT.

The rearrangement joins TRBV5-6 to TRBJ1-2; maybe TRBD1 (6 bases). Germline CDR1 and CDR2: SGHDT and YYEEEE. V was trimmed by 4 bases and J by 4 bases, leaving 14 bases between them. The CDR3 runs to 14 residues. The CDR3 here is CASSPGGAPYGYTF. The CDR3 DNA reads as TGTGCCAGCAGCCCGGGGGGGGCCCCCTATGGCTACACCTTC.

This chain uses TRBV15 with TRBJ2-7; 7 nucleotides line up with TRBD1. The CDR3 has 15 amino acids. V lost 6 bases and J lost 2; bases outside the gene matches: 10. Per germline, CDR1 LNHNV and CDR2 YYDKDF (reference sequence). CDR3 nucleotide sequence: TGTGCCACCAGACTAGGGGGACAGACGGCCTACGAGCAGTACTTC. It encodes CATRLGGQTAYEQYF.

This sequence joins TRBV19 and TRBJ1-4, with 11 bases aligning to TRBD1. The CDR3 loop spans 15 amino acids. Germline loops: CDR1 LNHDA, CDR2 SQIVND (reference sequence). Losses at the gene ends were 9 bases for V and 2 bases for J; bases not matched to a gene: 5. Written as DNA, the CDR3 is TGTGCCAGCAGGGACAGGGGGATGACTAATGAAAAACTGTTTTTT. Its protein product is CASRDRGMTNEKLFF.

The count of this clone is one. The CDR3 DNA follows: TGTGCCAGCAGCGTAGGGATCGGAACTGAAGCTTTCTTT. Protein sequence: CASSVGIGTEAFF. The genes are TRBV9 and TRBJ1-1; D not certain. The CDR3 loop spans 13 amino acids. Germline CDR1 and CDR2: SGDLS and YYNGEE. V lost 0 bases and J 5 bases, leaving 8 bases between the germline ends.

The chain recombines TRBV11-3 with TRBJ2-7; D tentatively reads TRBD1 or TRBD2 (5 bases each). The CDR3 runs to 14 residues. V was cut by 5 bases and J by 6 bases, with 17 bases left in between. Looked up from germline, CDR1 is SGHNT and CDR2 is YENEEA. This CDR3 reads CASSPRDGSREQYF. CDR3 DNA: TGTGCCAGCAGCCCCCGGGACGGCAGCCGCGAGCAGTACTTC.

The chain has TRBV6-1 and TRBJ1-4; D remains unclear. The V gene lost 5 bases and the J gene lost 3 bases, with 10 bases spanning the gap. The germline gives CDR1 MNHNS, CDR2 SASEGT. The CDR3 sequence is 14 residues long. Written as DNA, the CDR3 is TGTGCCAGCAGTCTACGGTTTGCTAATGAAAAACTGTTTTTT. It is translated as CASSLRFANEKLFF.

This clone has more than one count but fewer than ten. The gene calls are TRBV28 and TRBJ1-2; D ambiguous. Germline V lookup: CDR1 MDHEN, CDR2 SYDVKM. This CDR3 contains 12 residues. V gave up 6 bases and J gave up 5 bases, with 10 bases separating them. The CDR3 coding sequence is TGTGCCAGCAGCCCTAGGGATTATGGCTACACCTTC. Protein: CASSPRDYGYTF.

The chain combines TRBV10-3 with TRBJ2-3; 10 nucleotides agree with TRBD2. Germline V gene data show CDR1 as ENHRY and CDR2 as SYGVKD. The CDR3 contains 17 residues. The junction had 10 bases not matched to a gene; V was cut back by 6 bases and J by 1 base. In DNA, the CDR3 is TGTGCCATCAGAGAACCCGGGACTAGCGATGGCACAGATACGCAGTATTTT. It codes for CAIREPGTSDGTDTQYF.

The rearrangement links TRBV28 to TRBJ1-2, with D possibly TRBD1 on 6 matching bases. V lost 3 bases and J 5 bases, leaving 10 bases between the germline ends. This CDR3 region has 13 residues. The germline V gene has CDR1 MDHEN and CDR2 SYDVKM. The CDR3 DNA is TGTGCCAGCAGTTTTACAGGGATGTATGGCTACACCTTC. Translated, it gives CASSFTGMYGYTF.

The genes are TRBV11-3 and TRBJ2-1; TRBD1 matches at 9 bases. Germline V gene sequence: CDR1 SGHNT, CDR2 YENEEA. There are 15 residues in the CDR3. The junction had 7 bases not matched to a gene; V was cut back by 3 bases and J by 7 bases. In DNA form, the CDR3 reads TGTGCCAGCAGCTTCAAAGACAGGGGGGGAAATGAGCAGTTCTTC. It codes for CASSFKDRGGNEQFF.

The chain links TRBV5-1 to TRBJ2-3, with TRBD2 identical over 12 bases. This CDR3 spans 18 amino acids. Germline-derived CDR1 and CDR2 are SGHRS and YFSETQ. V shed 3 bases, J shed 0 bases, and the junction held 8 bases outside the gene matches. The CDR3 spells CASSSRLAGADSTDTQYF. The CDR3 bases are TGCGCCAGCAGCTCCCGACTAGCGGGGGCCGATAGCACAGATACGCAGTATTTT.

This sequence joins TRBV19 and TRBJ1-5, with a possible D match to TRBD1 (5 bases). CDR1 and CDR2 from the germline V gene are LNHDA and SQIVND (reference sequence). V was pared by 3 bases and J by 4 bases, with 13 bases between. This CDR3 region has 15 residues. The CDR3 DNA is TGTGCCAGTAGTATGTGGGGACCGTTAAATCAGCCCCAGCATTTT. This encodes CASSMWGPLNQPQHF.

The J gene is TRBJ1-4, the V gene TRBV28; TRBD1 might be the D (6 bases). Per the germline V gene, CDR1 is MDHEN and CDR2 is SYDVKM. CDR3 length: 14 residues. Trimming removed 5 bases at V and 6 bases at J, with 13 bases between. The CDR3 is CASSPGTNYEKLFF. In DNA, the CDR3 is TGTGCCAGCAGTCCTGGGACAAATTATGAAAAACTGTTTTTT.

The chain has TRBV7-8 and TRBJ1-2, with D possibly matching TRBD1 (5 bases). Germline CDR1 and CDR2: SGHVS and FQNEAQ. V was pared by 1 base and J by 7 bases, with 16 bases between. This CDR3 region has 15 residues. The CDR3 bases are TGTGCCAGCAGCTTAGTAGGGGACCGAGGATTTGGCTACACCTTC. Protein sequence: CASSLVGDRGFGYTF.

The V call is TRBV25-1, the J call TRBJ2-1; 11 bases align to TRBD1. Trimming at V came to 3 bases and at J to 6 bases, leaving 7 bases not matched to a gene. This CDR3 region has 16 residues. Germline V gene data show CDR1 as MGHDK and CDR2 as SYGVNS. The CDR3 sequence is CASSDPGQGAINEQFF. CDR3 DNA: TGTGCCAGCAGTGACCCCGGACAGGGGGCAATCAATGAGCAGTTCTTC.

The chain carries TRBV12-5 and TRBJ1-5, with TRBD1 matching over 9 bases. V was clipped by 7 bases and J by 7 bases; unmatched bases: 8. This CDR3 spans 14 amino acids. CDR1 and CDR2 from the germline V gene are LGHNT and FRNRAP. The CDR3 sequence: CASAQDRGGQPQHF. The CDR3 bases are TGTGCTAGTGCCCAGGACAGGGGCGGCCAGCCCCAGCATTTT.

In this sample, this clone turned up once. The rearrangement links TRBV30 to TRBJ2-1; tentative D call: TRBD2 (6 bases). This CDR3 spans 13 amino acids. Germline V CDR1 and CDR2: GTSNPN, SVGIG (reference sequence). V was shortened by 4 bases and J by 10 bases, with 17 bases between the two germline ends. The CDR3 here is CAWKGPVRGEQFF. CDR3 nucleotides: TGTGCCTGGAAGGGCCCCGTCCGGGGGGAGCAGTTCTTC.